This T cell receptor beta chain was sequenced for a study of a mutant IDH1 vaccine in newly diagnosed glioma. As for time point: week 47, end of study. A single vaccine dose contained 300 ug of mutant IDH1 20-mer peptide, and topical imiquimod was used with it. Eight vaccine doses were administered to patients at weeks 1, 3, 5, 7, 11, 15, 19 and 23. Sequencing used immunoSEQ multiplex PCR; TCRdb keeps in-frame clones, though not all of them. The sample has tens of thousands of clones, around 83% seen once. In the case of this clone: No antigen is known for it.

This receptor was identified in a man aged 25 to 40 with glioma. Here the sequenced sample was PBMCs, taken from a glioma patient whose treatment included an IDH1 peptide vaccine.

In DNA form, the CDR3 reads TGCGCCAGCAGCCAAGATCTTATCGCTAGCGGGGGGACGAGCTCCTACGAGCAGTACTTC. This sequence encodes CASSQDLIASGGTSSYEQYF. This sequence joins TRBV4-1 and TRBJ2-7, with 11 bases that match TRBD2. This CDR3 is built from 20 residues. The V gene end was trimmed by 0 bases and the J gene end by 0 bases; junction bases not matched to a gene: 13. Germline V CDR1 and CDR2: MGHRA, YSYEKL.